The 14 T cell receptor beta chains presented below share a single source sample, sequenced in a study of T cell responses to AZD1222 COVID-19 vaccine. Using immunoSEQ multiplex PCR, the repertoire was profiled, and TCRdb retains in-frame clones only, with some absent. The repertoire holds some 150,000 clones, approximately 91% seen once, with under 7% in the top ten. Sample: peripheral blood, taken 28 days after the second dose of the MenACWY control vaccine. The receptors come from an adult who received the MenACWY meningococcal vaccine as a control.

The chain has TRBV11-3 and TRBJ2-2, with 9 nucleotides matching TRBD1. The CDR3 extends over 15 amino acids. V lost 4 bases, J lost 6 bases, and 6 bases stayed unmatched. Germline CDR1 and CDR2: SGHNT and YENEEA. CDR3 in DNA: TGTGCCAGCAGCTCAGTAGGACAGGGGTCCGGGGAGCTGTTTTTT. The encoded protein is CASSSVGQGSGELFF.

The rearrangement links TRBV7-6 to TRBJ2-1, with TRBD2 matching over 7 bases. Germline CDR1 SGHVS, CDR2 FNYEAQ. The V and J ends lost 1 base and 5 bases, in that order; junction bases with no gene match: 8. The CDR3 sequence is 16 residues long. The CDR3 protein is CASSLVAGDGHNEQFF. The CDR3 coding sequence is TGTGCCAGCAGCTTAGTGGCGGGAGACGGCCACAATGAGCAGTTCTTC.

The chain joins TRBV27 to TRBJ1-1; unclear D gene. Between the trimmed V and J ends, which lost 3 bases and 0 bases, there was a span of 14 bases. The length of the CDR3 is 16 residues. Germline CDR1 reads MNHEY; CDR2 reads SMNVEV (reference sequence). CDR3 protein: CASSFFRGGLNTEAFF. The CDR3 region has the DNA TGTGCCAGCAGTTTTTTTCGGGGAGGGTTGAACACTGAAGCTTTCTTT.

This sequence joins TRBV11-2 and TRBJ1-2; the D gene is possibly TRBD1 (5 bases). The germline V and J ends were trimmed by 0 bases and 4 bases, with 9 bases remaining between them. Germline loops: CDR1 SGHAT, CDR2 FQNNGV. The CDR3 loop spans 14 amino acids. CDR3 sequence reads: CASSLDQGSYGYTF. CDR3 nucleotides: TGTGCCAGCAGCTTAGATCAGGGATCCTATGGCTACACCTTC.

CDR3 in DNA: TGCGCCAGCAGCCACGTCTTTTGGGCGGCCAACACCGGGGAGCTGTTTTTT. Amino acids: CASSHVFWAANTGELFF. The chain is built from TRBV4-3 and TRBJ2-2; D not resolved. The CDR3 contains 17 residues. The germline V gene encodes CDR1 LGHNA and CDR2 YSLEER. V was shortened by 3 bases and J by 2 bases, with 16 bases between the two germline ends.

The V gene is TRBV7-2, the J gene TRBJ2-1; D is unclear. The V gene lost 6 bases and the J gene lost 9 bases, with 12 bases spanning the gap. The CDR3 runs 12 residues. CDR1 and CDR2 from the germline V gene are SGHTA and FQGNSA. CDR3 residues: CASSDFIGEQFF. CDR3 nucleotides: TGTGCCAGCAGTGACTTTATCGGTGAGCAGTTCTTC.

The V call is TRBV6-2 or TRBV6-3, the J call TRBJ1-5, with unresolved D. V was shortened by 7 bases and J by 2 bases, with 12 bases between the two germline ends. The germline V gene has CDR1 MNHEY and CDR2 SVGEGT. This CDR3 is 14 amino acids long. The CDR3 DNA reads as TGTGCCAGCACCCCCGGTGGAGGCAATCAGCCCCAGCATTTT. This sequence encodes CASTPGGGNQPQHF.

The V and J genes are TRBV7-9 and TRBJ1-1, with D uncertain. Trimming stripped 2 bases from V and 2 bases from J, with 9 bases between. Germline lookup yields CDR1 SEHNR and CDR2 FQNEAQ (reference sequence). The CDR3 length is 14 residues. This chain's CDR3 is CASSLFTENTEAFF. DNA for the CDR3: TGTGCCAGCAGCTTATTTACAGAAAACACTGAAGCTTTCTTT.

The genes are TRBV7-8 and TRBJ1-3; 7 bases match TRBD1. Looked up from germline, CDR1 is SGHVS and CDR2 is FQNEAQ. This CDR3 is 14 amino acids long. Unmatched junction bases numbered 2, after V lost 4 bases and J lost 2 bases. CDR3 residues: CASSSGTAGNTIYF. CDR3 DNA: TGTGCCAGCAGCTCAGGGACAGCTGGAAACACCATATATTTT. The variable domain in full, with the rest retrieved from reference TRBV7-8 and TRBJ1-3, is GAGVSQSPRYKVAKRGQDVALRCDPISGHVSLFWYQQALGQGPEFLTYFQNEAQLDKSGLPSDRFFAERPEGSVSTLKIQRTQQEDSAVYLCASSSGTAGNTIYFGEGSWLTVV.

CDR3 residues: CASSLGAYYEQYF. In nucleotides, the CDR3 is TGTGCCAGCAGCCTGGGGGCCTACTACGAGCAGTACTTC. V is TRBV12-3 or TRBV12-4 and J is TRBJ2-7; TRBD1 is a possible D gene (6 bases). Trimming stripped 6 bases from V and 3 bases from J, with 12 bases between. This CDR3 is built from 13 residues.

The chain carries TRBV6-1 and TRBJ2-3; 13 nucleotides align to TRBD2. Losses at the gene ends were 4 bases for V and 2 bases for J; bases not matched to a gene: 3. Germline CDR1 MNHNS, CDR2 SASEGT. The CDR3 contains 16 residues. This CDR3 is CASSAGLAGTTDTQYF. The CDR3 bases are TGTGCCAGCAGTGCGGGACTAGCGGGGACCACAGATACGCAGTATTTT.

This sequence joins TRBV11-3 and TRBJ1-1; tentatively, D is TRBD1 (6 bases). Trimming removed 5 bases from V and 4 bases from J, with 11 bases in between. Germline V CDR1 and CDR2: SGHNT, YENEEA. The CDR3 is made up of 13 amino acids. This CDR3 is CASSPVGGTEAFF. As DNA, the CDR3 is TGTGCCAGCAGCCCCGTAGGGGGCACTGAAGCTTTCTTT.

The rearrangement uses TRBV27 and TRBJ1-2, with TRBD1 matching 10 bases. The CDR3 has 14 residues. V gave up 8 bases and J gave up 4 bases; unmatched junction bases: 7. Germline CDR1 is MNHEY and CDR2 is SMNVEV (reference sequence). CDR3 nucleotide sequence: TGTGCCAGCCAAGACAGGGGGCGCTCCTATGGCTACACCTTC. Protein sequence: CASQDRGRSYGYTF.

The CDR3 DNA is TGTGCCAGCTCACCATATGCGGGTCCGGGGAACGAGCAGTACTTC. Translating gives CASSPYAGPGNEQYF. The chain recombines TRBV18 with TRBJ2-7, with a possible D match to TRBD2 (5 bases). CDR1 is KGHSH and CDR2 is LQKENI in the germline V gene. The CDR3 length is 15 residues. V was trimmed by 2 bases and J by 5 bases, leaving 16 bases between them.